The rows below give T cell receptor beta chains drawn from one sample of a study of chemoradiotherapy in HPV16-positive cancers. Profiled with immunoSEQ multiplex PCR; TCRdb holds only in-frame clones, not every one. This sample has some 13,000 clones; 65% occur once, and the top ten carry about a sixth. The specimen was collected from a patient who underwent chemoradiotherapy. The receptors were sampled from a human donor with HPV-associated anogenital cancer. The CDR3 runs from the conserved cysteine through the conserved F or W. The order of the fields is J gene, V gene, clone size, D gene, CDR3 DNA, CDR3 protein. D genes are given only for firm matches. Not every row has a clone size; where given, it reads once, few, many or a size class.

>TRBJ2-1|TRBV4-3|once|TRBD2
TGCGCCAGCAGCCAAGCACCCGGGACTACCTCCTACAATGAGCAGTTCTTC
CASSQAPGTTSYNEQFF
>TRBJ1-4|TRBV12-5|-|-
TGTACTAGTGGTTTGGTATTAAGCCGGACTAATGAAAAACTGTTTTTT
CTSGLVLSRTNEKLFF
>TRBJ1-2|TRBV29-1|-|TRBD1
TGCAGCGTTGGAAGGGGGCGAGGCTACACCTTC
CSVGRGRGYTF
>TRBJ1-2|TRBV2|-|TRBD1
TGTGCCAGCAGTGTGGGACAGTTGAATCTCGGCTACACCTTC
CASSVGQLNLGYTF
>TRBJ2-7|TRBV6-5|-|-
TGTGCCAGCAGTTGGGGCGGGGCCAGAGAGTACTTC
CASSWGGAREYF
>TRBJ2-5|TRBV27|-|TRBD2
TGTGCCAGCAGTTTACGGGCCGGGGGGTGGCAAGAGACCCAGTACTTC
CASSLRAGGWQETQYF
>TRBJ1-1|TRBV5-5|-|TRBD1
TGTGCCAGCAGCTTGGCCGTTAGGACAGGGGGTGGGGGAACTGAAGCTTTCTTT
CASSLAVRTGGGGTEAFF
>TRBJ2-2|TRBV19|-|-
TGTGCCAGTAGTATGAAGACAGGCGCGAACACCGGGGAGCTGTTTTTT
CASSMKTGANTGELFF
>TRBJ2-7|TRBV19|-|TRBD2
TGTGCCAGTAGTATGGGGGACTACCGACTCTACGAGCAGTACTTC
CASSMGDYRLYEQYF
>TRBJ2-5|TRBV28|-|TRBD2
TGTGCCAGCAGTTTTCTAGCGGGAGGGGGGAGGGAGACCCAGTACTTC
CASSFLAGGGRETQYF
>TRBJ2-7|TRBV28|-|-
TGTGCCAGCAGTTTGCCAGCGCTTAAATCCTACGAGCAGTACTTC
CASSLPALKSYEQYF
>TRBJ1-6|TRBV7-2|-|-
TGTGCCAGCAGCCGAAAAGGACAAGCCCAGGGATCACCCCTCCACTTT
CASSRKGQAQGSPLHF
>TRBJ2-7|TRBV7-9|-|TRBD2
TGTGCCAGCAGCTTCACTAGCGGCGCCTACGAGCAGTACTTC
CASSFTSGAYEQYF
>TRBJ2-1|TRBV28|-|-
TGTGCCAGCACTCAGGGGGGGACAGCTTACAATGAGCAGTTCTTC
CASTQGGTAYNEQFF
>TRBJ2-2|TRBV29-1|-|TRBD2
TGCAGCGTTCGGGAGGGGAACACCGGGGAGCTGTTTTTT
CSVREGNTGELFF
>TRBJ1-1|TRBV6-7|-|TRBD1
TGTGCCAGCAAAGGACAGGGGGTCCTGGGCACTGAAGCTTTCTTT
CASKGQGVLGTEAFF
>TRBJ2-5|TRBV4-1|-|TRBD2
TGCGCCAGCAGCCAAGGGATTGGGCTAGCGGGGGAAGAGACCCAGTACTTC
CASSQGIGLAGEETQYF
>TRBJ2-7|TRBV7-6|few|-
TGTGCCAGCAGCCAGGGGCCAAGCTACGAGCAGTACTTC
CASSQGPSYEQYF
>TRBJ1-1|TRBV2|-|-
TGTGCCAGCATGGGTCGCGGGCGAGCTTTCTTT
CASMGRGRAFF
>TRBJ2-6|TRBV7-2|-|-
TGTGCCAGCACCCAGCTGAGGGTTGGGGCCAACGTCCTGACTTTC
CASTQLRVGANVLTF
>TRBJ2-7|TRBV11-2|-|-
TGTGCCAGCTTAGGTTGGCCGCACTACGAGCAGTACTTC
CASLGWPHYEQYF
>TRBJ2-2|TRBV7-7|-|TRBD1
TGTGCTAGCAGCCAGGGACAGGGGGCGAACACCGGGGAGCTGTTTTTT
CASSQGQGANTGELFF
>TRBJ1-1|TRBV11-1|medium-sized|-
TGTGCCAGCAGCCCCCGGACAACTGAAGCTTTCTTT
CASSPRTTEAFF
>TRBJ1-5|TRBV2|few|-
TGTGCCAGCAGTGTTGACGGGAATCAGCCCCAGCATTTT
CASSVDGNQPQHF
>TRBJ2-5|TRBV6-5|-|-
TGTGCCAGCAGTTACCAGGGGCCGGACGAGACCCAGTACTTC
CASSYQGPDETQYF
>TRBJ2-5|TRBV7-9|-|-
TGTGCCAGCCGTTCCGGTGGATGGACATCAGAGACCCAGTACTTC
CASRSGGWTSETQYF
>TRBJ1-1|TRBV5-5|-|-
TGTGCCAGCAGCTGGGAAGGTGGCCTGAACACTGAAGCTTTCTTT
CASSWEGGLNTEAFF
>TRBJ2-5|TRBV30|-|-
TGTGCCTGGAGTATGTCTAGAGGACAGACCCAGTACTTC
CAWSMSRGQTQYF
>TRBJ1-5|TRBV15|-|-
TGTGCCACCAGCAGTCAGGGGATGGGGCAGCCCCAGCATTTT
CATSSQGMGQPQHF
>TRBJ2-1|TRBV15|-|TRBD2
TGTGCCACCAGCAGAATTCTCACGGGGGGGAGCTCCTACAATGAGCAGTTCTTC
CATSRILTGGSSYNEQFF
>TRBJ2-3|TRBV5-1|-|TRBD2
TGCGCCAGCAGCTTGGTCCTAGCGGGAGATACAGATACGCAGTATTTT
CASSLVLAGDTDTQYF